A single sample gave rise to the 29 T cell receptor beta chains below, sequenced in a study of regulatory T cells in long-lasting Graves disease. As to time point: newly diagnosed GD, antithyroid drugs for less than 3 months. Following extraction of RNA from PBMCs, that RNA was used to make the TCR library. Sequencing libraries for TCR beta were prepared with iRepertoire HTBI primers and Arm-PCR of CDR3 regions. TCRdb itself ran the multiplex PCR reads through MiXCR, one entry per CDR3 protein. Of approximately 350,000 distinct CDR3 sequences listed, roughly 16% were seen once; the top ten hold 20%. These sequences were also reported in another study, on T cells in Graves' hyperthyroidism and ophthalmopathy.

The sample in question was peripheral blood mononuclear cells (PBMCs), obtained at new diagnosis, from a patient treated with antithyroid drugs. The receptors shown here come from a woman aged 18-29 years with Graves disease.

A single count supports this clonotype. A far larger clone is just one base off, so this is likely a read error. This chain links TRBV7-2 with TRBJ2-5; TRBD2 matches at 7 bases. J was trimmed by 11 bases and V by 5 bases; bases with no gene match: 20. CDR1 and CDR2 from the germline V gene are SGHTA and FQGNSA. The CDR3 spans 16 residues. The CDR3 reads CASSPNAGLSGGGQYF. As DNA, the CDR3 is TGTGCCAGCAGCCCCAACGCGGGACTAAGTGGAGGTGGGCAGTACTTC.

This clonotype was detected ten times or more. This chain connects TRBV7-8 to TRBJ2-5; D gene uncertain. Germline V lookup: CDR1 SGHVS, CDR2 FQNEAQ. Trimming removed 5 bases from V and 2 bases from J, with 18 bases in between. This CDR3 has 16 amino acids. The CDR3: CASSPGRWAAQETQYF. CDR3 sequence (DNA): TGTGCCAGCAGCCCCGGAAGATGGGCGGCACAAGAGACCCAGTACTTC.

This clonotype was recorded at least ten times. The rearrangement joins TRBV29-1 to TRBJ2-1; tentative D call: TRBD2 (6 bases). This CDR3 is built from 16 residues. Trimming shortened V by 2 bases and J by 6 bases, and 20 bases separated the two germline ends. Germline CDR1 is SQVTM and CDR2 is ANQGSEA. The CDR3 DNA sequence: TGCAGCGTTGAACATCCTTGGGACTCCCCGGCCAATGAGCAGTTCTTC. Protein product: CSVEHPWDSPANEQFF.

This clonotype was seen at least ten times. The chain employs TRBV20-1 and TRBJ2-7, with D hard to call. This CDR3 spans 12 amino acids. CDR1 and CDR2 from the germline V gene are DFQATT and SNEGSKA (reference sequence). Trimming cost V 7 bases and J 2 bases, with 12 bases left between them. CDR3 region: CSGGRTAYEQYF. DNA of the CDR3: TGCAGTGGCGGCAGGACCGCCTACGAGCAGTACTTC.

The chain has TRBV19 and TRBJ2-2; 12 nucleotides align to TRBD1. The CDR3 runs to 17 residues. The V and J ends lost 11 bases and 3 bases, in that order; junction bases with no gene match: 13. CDR1 LNHDA and CDR2 SQIVND come from the germline V gene (reference sequence). CDR3 amino acids: CAPIRDRGQTYTGELFF. The CDR3 nucleotides are TGTGCCCCCATACGGGACAGGGGGCAAACCTACACCGGGGAGCTGTTTTTT.

A note on this clonotype: A much bigger clone sits one base away, suggesting this may be a read error. The missing conserved phenylalanine or tryptophan at the end of this CDR3 makes a read error likely. V gene TRBV4-1 combines with J gene TRBJ2-5; 7 bases fit TRBD2. Trimming at V came to 0 bases and at J to 3 bases, leaving 4 bases not matched to a gene. The CDR3 is 15 amino acids. The germline gives CDR1 MGHRA, CDR2 YSYEKL. Here the CDR3 reads CASSQDPGLEETQYL. CDR3 in DNA: TGCGCCAGCAGCCAAGATCCTGGACTAGAAGAGACCCAGTACCTC.

Concerning this clonotype itself: One junction end disagrees with the germline gene, perhaps due to a read error. The chain couples TRBV5-1 to TRBJ2-5, with D unclear. The CDR3 consists of 16 residues. In germline, CDR1 is SGHRS, CDR2 YFSETQ. This CDR3 is CASSLAGVNREETQHF. The CDR3 DNA follows: TGCGCCAGCAGCTTGGCCGGAGTCAATCGAGAGGAGACCCAGCACTTC. The complete variable domain, with remaining parts taken from reference TRBV5-1 and TRBJ2-5, reads KAGVTQTPRYLIKTRGQQVTLSCSPISGHRSVSWYQQTPGQGLQFLFEYFSETQRNKGNFPGRFSGRQFSNSRSEMNVSTLELGDSALYLCASSLAGVNREETQHFGPGTRLLVL.

This clonotype was found many times. Here the CDR3 reads CASSLDYRTDTQYF. In DNA, the CDR3 is TGTGCCAGCAGCTTGGATTACCGGACAGATACGCAGTATTTT. The chain employs TRBV5-5 and TRBJ2-3, with D hard to call. Germline CDR1 and CDR2: SGHKS and YYEKEE (reference sequence). V lost 0 bases to trimming and J lost 3 bases, with 8 bases between them. The CDR3 has 14 residues.

This clonotype was counted a few times. The genes are TRBV20-1 and TRBJ1-4; D is unclear. This CDR3 has 13 amino acids. Germline V CDR1 and CDR2: DFQATT, SNEGSKA (reference sequence). Trimming removed 5 bases from V and 0 bases from J, with 7 bases in between. The CDR3 region is CSAGVATNEKLFF. The CDR3 coding sequence is TGCAGTGCTGGGGTAGCAACTAATGAAAAACTGTTTTTT.

The V gene is TRBV5-1, the J gene TRBJ2-5; 7 bases match TRBD1. The J segment lost 3 bases and the V segment lost 4 bases, leaving 9 bases of the junction unmatched. From germline, CDR1 is SGHRS and CDR2 YFSETQ. This CDR3 has 15 residues. The CDR3 here is CASSTGQSYKETQYF. CDR3 bases: TGCGCCAGCAGCACGGGACAGTCCTATAAAGAGACCCAGTACTTC.

This clonotype was recorded many times. This CDR3 is CASSYRGNSPLHF. CDR3 coding DNA: TGTGCCAGCAGTTACAGGGGTAATTCACCCCTCCACTTT. V is TRBV6-2 or TRBV6-3 and J is TRBJ1-6, with D maybe TRBD1 (5 bases). The CDR3 consists of 13 residues. V dropped 2 bases and J dropped 6 bases, with 5 bases sitting between them. Per the germline V gene, CDR1 is MNHEY and CDR2 is SVGEGT.

About this clonotype itself: A much larger clone sits a single nucleotide away, making a read error possible. The J gene is TRBJ2-7, the V gene TRBV11-2; D is ambiguous. The CDR3 loop spans 14 amino acids. Per germline, CDR1 SGHAT and CDR2 FQNNGV. The CDR3 region is CGSRTPKVGYEQYF. CDR3 bases: TGTGGCAGCAGGACGCCTAAGGTCGGCTACGAGCAGTACTTC.

The CDR3 reads CASSLAGTGGNPLHF. In DNA form, the CDR3 reads TGTGCCAGCAGCTTGGCTGGGACTGGGGGGAATCCCCTCCACTTT. The chain is built from TRBV5-6 and TRBJ1-6; D is possibly TRBD1 (5 bases). The germline CDR1 and CDR2 sequences are SGHDT and YYEEEE. Trimming removed 0 bases from V and 13 bases from J, with 17 bases in between. The length of the CDR3 is 15 residues.

V and J are TRBV27 and TRBJ1-1; no definite D call. The CDR3 sequence is 14 residues long. Trimming took off 1 base at V and 5 bases at J, with 11 bases between the two ends. Germline V lookup: CDR1 MNHEY, CDR2 SMNVEV (reference sequence). As DNA, the CDR3 is TGTGCCAGCAGTTTATATGGGGATGGGACTGAAGCTTTCTTT. It is translated as CASSLYGDGTEAFF.

This clonotype was found many times. The chain combines TRBV10-2 with TRBJ2-5; D call uncertain. CDR1 is WSHSY, CDR2 SAAADI, per germline. Trimming pared 0 bases from V and 0 bases from J, leaving 8 bases between. The CDR3 loop spans 15 amino acids. CDR3 sequence (DNA): TGCGCCAGCAGTGAGTCGGGGATCTACCAAGAGACCCAGTACTTC. This translates into CASSESGIYQETQYF.

The rearrangement joins TRBV19 to TRBJ1-2, with 10 bases lining up with TRBD1. Germline CDR1 LNHDA, CDR2 SQIVND (reference sequence). This CDR3 comprises 14 residues. V gave up 4 bases and J gave up 8 bases; unmatched junction bases: 7. CDR3 DNA sequence: TGTGCCAGTAGTACCGACAGGGGGCCCGACGGCTACACCTTC. Its translation: CASSTDRGPDGYTF.

The chain combines TRBV20-1 with TRBJ2-7; D is tentatively TRBD1 or TRBD2 (5 bases each). V lost 6 bases and J 5 bases, leaving 17 bases between the germline ends. CDR1 is DFQATT and CDR2 is SNEGSKA in the germline V gene (reference sequence). The CDR3 consists of 13 residues. The CDR3 protein is CSAPLSGTHEQYF. The CDR3, as DNA: TGCAGTGCCCCACTCTCGGGGACCCACGAGCAGTACTTC.

Turning to this clonotype: One base away lies a much larger clone, so this may be a sequencing read error. As DNA, the CDR3 is TGTGCCAGCAGTTACTCTCAGGTTACAGGGCGGTACAAAAGGAACACTGAAGCTTTCTTT. This translates into CASSYSQVTGRYKRNTEAFF. The J gene is TRBJ1-1, the V gene TRBV6-9, with a tentative D call TRBD1 (6 bases). The V gene's germline CDR1 is MNHGY and CDR2 SVAAGI. Trimming left V 3 bases short and J 1 base short, with 27 bases between. This CDR3 spans 20 amino acids.

This clonotype was seen only a few times. The V gene is TRBV19, the J gene TRBJ1-6; TRBD1 might be the D (5 bases). The CDR3 extends over 14 amino acids. V lost 3 bases and J lost 6, with 9 bases in between. The germline gives CDR1 LNHDA, CDR2 SQIVND (reference sequence). In DNA, the CDR3 is TGTGCCAGTAGTATCGCCAGGGCTAATTCACCCCTCCACTTT. It codes for CASSIARANSPLHF.

This clonotype was observed a few times. This chain joins TRBV5-6 and TRBJ2-5; D ambiguous. Germline V gene lookup returns CDR1 SGHDT and CDR2 YYEEEE. The CDR3 is 13 residues long. V lost 0 bases and J 2 bases, leaving 5 bases between the germline ends. The CDR3 nucleotides read TGTGCCAGCAGCTTGGTGGAACAAGAGACCCAGTACTTC. It specifies CASSLVEQETQYF.

This clonotype was observed many times. At one end, the junction sequence differs from germline, possibly due to a read error. The J gene is TRBJ1-1, the V gene TRBV7-2; D uncertain. The CDR3 consists of 16 residues. Per germline, CDR1 SGHTA and CDR2 FQGNSA. The CDR3 coding sequence is TGTGCCAGCAGTTTAGAAGTTTGGCAGATTAACACTGAAGCTTTCTTT. Encoded protein: CASSLEVWQINTEAFF.

This clonotype was recorded a few times. This chain links TRBV19 with TRBJ1-6, with unresolved D. Looked up from germline, CDR1 is LNHDA and CDR2 is SQIVND (reference sequence). V shed 0 bases and J shed 10 bases, with 13 bases lying between them. CDR3 length: 15 residues. DNA for the CDR3: TGTGCCAGTAGTATAGATCGGCCGGGGAGATCACCCCTCCACTTT. Translated: CASSIDRPGRSPLHF. The full variable domain, completed using reference TRBV19 and TRBJ1-6, is DGGITQSPKYLFRKEGQNVTLSCEQNLNHDAMYWYRQDPGQGLRLIYYSQIVNDFQKGDIAEGYSVSREKKESFPLTVTSAQKNPTAFYLCASSIDRPGRSPLHFGNGTRLTVT.

Many counts were recorded for this clonotype. This rearrangement joins TRBV5-1 to TRBJ2-1; the D gene is possibly TRBD1 (5 bases). CDR3 size: 14 residues. Between the trimmed V and J ends, which lost 4 bases and 6 bases, there was a span of 14 bases. Germline V gives CDR1 SGHRS, CDR2 YFSETQ. DNA of the CDR3: TGCGCCAGCAGCGGAATACAGGCCGGCAATGAGCAGTTCTTC. Its translation is CASSGIQAGNEQFF.

There are many counts of this clonotype. The CDR3 DNA reads as TGTGCCAGCTCCCCCGAAAGCTCTGGAAACACCATATATTTT. Its protein product is CASSPESSGNTIYF. V is TRBV18 and J is TRBJ1-3; the D is unclear. Per the germline V gene, CDR1 is KGHSH and CDR2 is LQKENI. V dropped 6 bases and J dropped 0 bases, with 9 bases sitting between them. The length of the CDR3 is 14 residues.

The chain has TRBV11-2 and TRBJ1-4, with a weak D call TRBD1 (5 bases). The CDR3 is made up of 17 amino acids. Germline V lookup: CDR1 SGHAT, CDR2 FQNNGV. Trimming shortened V by 5 bases and J by 6 bases, and 22 bases separated the two germline ends. Written as DNA, the CDR3 is TGTGCCAGCAGCCGCTGGAAGGGCCGGGGACCAGATGAAAAACTGTTTTTT. Protein: CASSRWKGRGPDEKLFF.

The sample holds many counts of this clonotype. V and J are TRBV27 and TRBJ2-5, with unresolved D. The CDR3 covers 13 residues. V dropped 4 bases and J dropped 3 bases, with 9 bases sitting between them. Per germline, CDR1 MNHEY and CDR2 SMNVEV (reference sequence). For the CDR3, the DNA is TGTGCCAGCAGTTACTCTGGGAAAGAGACCCAGTACTTC. It yields the protein CASSYSGKETQYF.

This clonotype was counted many times. V gene TRBV7-2 combines with J gene TRBJ1-1, with 7 bases lining up with TRBD1. The V and J ends lost 3 bases and 2 bases, in that order; junction bases with no gene match: 6. This CDR3 spans 15 amino acids. The V gene's germline CDR1 is SGHTA and CDR2 FQGNSA. The CDR3 protein is CASSFSGTANTEAFF. The DNA for the CDR3 is TGTGCCAGCAGCTTCTCCGGGACAGCAAACACTGAAGCTTTCTTT.

This clonotype was counted a few times. The chain employs TRBV5-1 and TRBJ2-5; TRBD1 is a possible D gene (6 bases). The V gene lost 9 bases and the J gene lost 2 bases, with 20 bases spanning the gap. Germline values: CDR1 SGHRS, CDR2 YFSETQ. CDR3 length equals 15 residues. The CDR3 region is CATQDGVRGQETQYF. CDR3 sequence (DNA): TGCGCCACCCAGGACGGGGTAAGGGGGCAAGAGACCCAGTACTTC.

This clonotype was seen more than once but under ten times. The chain recombines TRBV19 with TRBJ1-1; D may be TRBD1 (5 bases). Per germline, CDR1 LNHDA and CDR2 SQIVND (reference sequence). The CDR3 length is 14 residues. V lost 7 bases and J lost 0, with 12 bases in between. This chain's CDR3 is CASTPGVMNTEAFF. CDR3 sequence (DNA): TGTGCCAGTACGCCGGGGGTCATGAACACTGAAGCTTTCTTT.